This T cell receptor beta chain was sequenced in a study of cytomegalovirus exposure and HLA in healthy donors (dated by TCRdb to the late 2010s). As for the study more broadly: An earlier analysis of 587 of the donors reported about 260 Gb of sequence data and 95 million to 130 million unique TCR beta sequences obtained from around 190 million T cells. An early release that covered roughly 600 HLA-typed donors contained 300 to 350 gigabases of sequencing data and about 93 million unique TCR sequences. Of the 300 to 500 genotyped donors, 81% were placed in the genetic ancestry cluster associated with self-reported Caucasian donors. The study was designed to test whether signatures of past pathogen exposure could be identified by cataloging public T cell receptors. The T cell repertoires of some 700 subjects were profiled by immunosequencing and related to cytomegalovirus serostatus. In addition to the first cohort of several hundred subjects, a separate validation cohort of 100 to 150 different subjects was used. To predict cytomegalovirus infection status, the study combined high-throughput TCR immunosequencing, statistical association of individual TCRs with disease status, and machine learning. To study patterns of TCR occurrence, a later analysis re-analyzed previously published TCR beta repertoires from 600 to 750 donors and added high-resolution HLA genotyping. Rather than drawing on any new phenotypic data, the later analysis identified candidate immune exposures from TCR beta sequences and the way those sequences occurred across donors. To decide whether each TCR beta V gene segment behaved as functional or pseudogenic, an earlier analysis of some 580 of the donors relied on high-throughput TCR beta sequencing. Donor age, sex, ethnicity and CMV serostatus were compiled alongside the repertoire data. Genome-wide SNP genotypes for about 65% of the roughly 670 donors were used in a later genetic analysis, which treated that subset as a discovery cohort. All discovery cohort repertoires had been generated on a single sequencing platform. Both class I and class II loci were covered by HLA typing, at four-digit resolution. Typing coverage differed by locus: A, B, C, DRB1 and DQB1 were typed in about 620-630 donors, DQA1 in approximately 520, DPA1 in 600 to 610, and DPB1 in just under 480. Roughly 5 DR-DQ haplotypes were handled as single units for association and clustering because linkage in the cohort was strong. Among 398 genotyped donors of the cohort, an average of around 240,000 unique TCR beta nucleotide sequences were sequenced per donor, about a sixth of them non-productive. General conclusions and limits of the study: In an earlier analysis of approximately 590 of the donors, most TCR beta V segments were observed in productive rearrangements about 87% or about 30% of the time, broadly matching IMGT annotations. In a later analysis, the rate of TCR association differed among HLA loci, with DRB1 alleles having the most associated TCRs and HLA-C alleles having the fewest. Immune exposure information for the cohort was limited to CMV serostatus. When HLA alleles, especially DR and DQ, strongly co-occurred, TCR associations were difficult to assign to individual alleles. Some IMGT-functional V segments, including TRBV6-2 and TRBV6-3, could not be distinguished by the 87-base-pair reads and were therefore excluded. A total of fewer than 200 TCR beta chains were listed by the study as associated with cytomegalovirus. A further reported finding was that TCR beta sequences accurately predicted the HLA-A and HLA-B alleles for most subjects in the first cohort. Most TCR sequences were seen in very few donors, while some public TCRs were found in many individuals. According to the authors, the approach could potentially be generalized to other disease states and immunological phenotypes. A group of highly shared sequence variants was considered likely to be a technical artifact of the sequencing pipeline. A few of the identified cytomegalovirus-associated TCR beta chains were confirmed in vitro to be specific for cytomegalovirus antigens. Correlated functional status among segregating V segments might be attributable to linkage disequilibrium, but an unknown experimental factor could not be ruled out. Only TCR beta chains were sequenced in this cohort, and the absence of alpha or paired-chain data limited detectable features. In a later genetic analysis, a missense DCLRE1C variant was associated with V-gene and J-gene trimming of TCR beta chains, and the association was replicated in an independent cohort. Because HLA typing was unavailable for some donors at each locus, only the typed subset was used in association tests. Because counts were too low, roughly 16 rarely observed V segments, including chromosome 9 orphons, were excluded from the earlier analysis of 500 to 700 of the donors. Roughly uniform sequencing depth across donors was assumed in presence/absence analyses, although this assumption may not hold. Compared with the 666-donor mean, donors in an Asian-associated ancestry cluster had fewer N-insertions in productive TCRs, according to a later genetic analysis. A later analysis reported that several top co-occurrence clusters appeared linked to parvovirus B19, influenza, CMV and Epstein-Barr virus. A later analysis found that most CMV-associated TCR beta chains appeared HLA-restricted, with HLA associations seemingly driven largely by CMV exposure. In a later analysis, HLA-associated TCR beta chains were found to be more clonally expanded and to have lower generation probabilities than equally common non-associated chains. A later analysis associated roughly 17,000 TCR beta sequences with specific HLA alleles at a false discovery rate of 0.05. The classifier was reported to diagnose cytomegalovirus status with high specificity and sensitivity in both the original and validation cohorts.

As regards this clone: The target of this receptor is not known. No much larger clonotype is one base removed from it; base qualities were not supplied.

The cohort comprised fewer than 750 healthy bone marrow donors. At the time of sampling, every cohort member was nominally healthy, though immune exposures that went unrecorded were likely present. The donor tested CMV seropositive and was one of the 289 seropositive cohort members. Each donor provided a peripheral blood sample, and peripheral blood mononuclear cells were used for TCR beta sequencing. Genomic DNA extraction from the blood cell samples was performed with the Qiagen DNeasy Blood Extraction Kit. The library relied on the immunoSEQ multiplex PCR assay. For the multiplex PCR, a mixture combining 60 forward primers for TCR Vbeta segments and 13 reverse primers for TCR Jbeta segments was used. The CDR3 region of rearranged TCR beta genes was amplified from genomic DNA by a multiplex PCR assay. Amplified TCR beta libraries were sequenced as 87-base-pair reads on the Illumina HiSeq System. Turning to the authors' computational methods: A later analysis counted approximately 74 million unique TCR beta chains across the approximately 700 repertoires, and 10 million to 11 million of these chains were shared by at least two donors. To remove PCR and sequencing errors, raw reads were error-corrected and collapsed into unique sequences using a nearest-neighbor algorithm that merged closely related sequences. CDR3 sequences were aligned to IMGT reference sequences to assign V, D and J gene segments. For a sequence to be retained, a match of at least six nucleotides to both a V gene segment and a J gene segment was required. Rearrangements were classified as productive when the CDR3 lacked stop codons and remained in frame with V and J, and all other rearrangements were classified as non-productive. Following IMGT convention, CDR3 was defined as the stretch from the second conserved V-encoded cysteine up to the conserved J-encoded phenylalanine. The earlier analysis of about 590 of the donors excluded sequences that lacked an unambiguous match to a single V gene segment. In an earlier analysis of about 590 of the donors, a V segment was called functional when productive rearrangements were above 56.7%, and segregating when the standard deviation between donors exceeded 5%. A statistical classification framework was built to diagnose cytomegalovirus status from the catalog of TCR beta chain sequences. V and J gene assignment, in a later analysis, came from comparing TCR nucleotide sequences with IMGT/GENE-DB human TR gene sequences. A later analysis assigned CDR3 sequences and most-parsimonious VDJ recombination scenarios with the TCRdist pipeline. In a later analysis, each TCR beta chain was defined by its CDR3 amino acid sequence together with its V-gene family, and reads without a unique V-gene family were excluded. A later analysis removed 600 or so highly shared, low-generation-probability nucleotide sequences to deal with suspected cross-contamination and a sequencing artifact. For each public chain, a later analysis derived a clonal expansion index from normalized ranks of inferred template counts within each repertoire. A later analysis computed generation probabilities with a VDJ recombination model fitted to out-of-frame rearrangements, and checked the results against IGoR. In a later analysis, TCR-TCR, TCR-HLA and TCR-CMV co-occurrence was scored with hypergeometric tests, and a repertoire-size bias correction was applied to TCR pairs. False discovery rates were estimated in a later analysis by permuting HLA or CMV assignments 20 times. In a later analysis, co-occurring TCRs were grouped using DBSCAN, with TCRdist sequence similarity added in when clustering inside HLA-allele-positive subsets. Repertoires with fewer than 30,000 or more than 120,000 public chains were left out of co-occurrence clustering, as were about 5 repertoires with anomalous nucleotide sharing. The table was pulled from immuneACCESS by TCRdb, which kept in-frame rearrangements only. Such tables lose some clones; where checked, under half of the loss comes from unresolved V genes, and the rest has no known cause. The V and J calls and clone size are taken from that table; D and trimming were inferred from the DNA. This sample is represented by 150,000 to 200,000 clones; roughly 79% of them were singletons. In total, the top ten clones hold roughly 6.4% of the sample.

V is trimmed back by 7 bases and J by 8 bases, and the junction contains 5 bases that no gene match accounts for. The germline V gene (reference sequence) supplies CDR1 LNHDA and CDR2 SQIVND. From cysteine to phenylalanine, the CDR3 is 12 amino acids long. The entry retains the CDR3 DNA only, 36 bases that are in frame from base 1. The chain couples TRBV19 to TRBJ1-2; the junction holds 9 bases that match TRBD1. The material sequenced was PBMCs. This sequence originates from a woman between 40 and 50 years old in good health and CMV-seropositive. The nucleotide sequence reads TGTGCCAGTACTCCAGGGACAGGGGGCTACACCTTC. Translated, it reads CASTPGTGGYTF.